The rows below give T cell receptor beta chains drawn from one sample of a study of T cell repertoires in cytomegalovirus infection. MiXCR, run by TCRdb on the reads, gives a single entry per CDR3 protein. The sample records around 360,000 distinct CDR3 sequences, roughly 34% being singletons. No antigen has been identified for these receptors. The sequencing here drew on cultured PBMCs, taken from culture after CMV antigen stimulation. Receptor source: a human donor in good health (CMV status not recorded). Some clones in this sample may be carry-over from other donors' samples. Both conserved end residues are part of each CDR3. Each record gives: V gene, D gene, clone size, J gene, CDR3 DNA, CDR3 protein. D genes are given only for firm matches. For some rows the clone size is stated as once, few or many, or as a class when expanded; others skip it.

V gene: TRBV15
D gene: TRBD1
clone size: -
J gene: TRBJ1-1
CDR3 DNA: TGTGCCACGTTGACAGGGCGAGGGACTGAAGCTTTCTTT
CDR3 protein: CATLTGRGTEAFF

V gene: TRBV6-2/TRBV6-3
D gene: TRBD1
clone size: -
J gene: TRBJ1-2
CDR3 DNA: TGTGCCAGCAGTTATGGGAGGGGGCGTACGGACTATGGCTACACCTTC
CDR3 protein: CASSYGRGRTDYGYTF

V gene: TRBV7-2
D gene: -
clone size: -
J gene: TRBJ1-2
CDR3 DNA: TGTGCCAGCAGCTTATACAGGGAGCATCGATCCGGGTATGGCTACACCTTC
CDR3 protein: CASSLYREHRSGYGYTF

V gene: TRBV7-6
D gene: -
clone size: -
J gene: TRBJ2-1
CDR3 DNA: TGTGCCAGCAGCCACCCCCTTAATGAGCAGTTCTTC
CDR3 protein: CASSHPLNEQFF

V gene: TRBV7-9
D gene: TRBD1
clone size: few
J gene: TRBJ1-5
CDR3 DNA: TGTGCCAGCAGGGCAGGGGGCGGTCAGCCCCAGCATTTT
CDR3 protein: CASRAGGGQPQHF

V gene: TRBV6-2/TRBV6-3
D gene: -
clone size: few
J gene: TRBJ2-5
CDR3 DNA: TGTGCCAGCACCCCGAGTTTGCGGGGCCGGGAGACCCAGTACTTC
CDR3 protein: CASTPSLRGRETQYF

V gene: TRBV4-3
D gene: TRBD2
clone size: few
J gene: TRBJ2-3
CDR3 DNA: TGCGCCAGCAGCCAAGTGTTCGGGACTAGCTGGGATACGCAGTATTTT
CDR3 protein: CASSQVFGTSWDTQYF

V gene: TRBV28
D gene: -
clone size: few
J gene: TRBJ2-3
CDR3 DNA: TGTGCCAGCAGCCCCGTGGGGAGTCTTAGAGATACGCAATATTTT
CDR3 protein: CASSPVGSLRDTQYF

V gene: TRBV5-8
D gene: TRBD1
clone size: few
J gene: TRBJ1-2
CDR3 DNA: TGTGCCAGCAGCTTGGATCAGGGGGCGGTGGGCTACACCTTC
CDR3 protein: CASSLDQGAVGYTF

V gene: TRBV12-3/TRBV12-4
D gene: -
clone size: -
J gene: TRBJ1-3
CDR3 DNA: TGTGCCAGCAGGAGCCAGGTCTCTGGAAACACCATATATTTT
CDR3 protein: CASRSQVSGNTIYF

V gene: TRBV2
D gene: TRBD2
clone size: -
J gene: TRBJ2-1
CDR3 DNA: TGTGCCAGCAGATATACTAGCGGGACCTCTCGGGAGCAGTTCTTC
CDR3 protein: CASRYTSGTSREQFF

V gene: TRBV12-3/TRBV12-4
D gene: TRBD1
clone size: many
J gene: TRBJ1-2
CDR3 DNA: TGTGCCAGCAAAAATTTCGGACAGGGGAACTATGGCTACACCTTC
CDR3 protein: CASKNFGQGNYGYTF

V gene: TRBV2
D gene: TRBD1
clone size: few
J gene: TRBJ2-2
CDR3 DNA: TGTGCCAGCAGTAGGGACAGGGGTGGCGGGGAGCTGTTTTTT
CDR3 protein: CASSRDRGGGELFF

V gene: TRBV10-3
D gene: -
clone size: -
J gene: TRBJ2-2
CDR3 DNA: TGTGCCATCAGTGAGCCGGGACTTTCGAACACCGGGGAGCTGTTTTTT
CDR3 protein: CAISEPGLSNTGELFF